One and the same sample provided the 19 T cell receptor beta chains below, sequenced in a study of cytomegalovirus exposure and HLA in healthy donors. PCR used 60 Vbeta primers and 13 Jbeta primers. Libraries were prepared by immunoSEQ multiplex PCR; TCRdb keeps only in-frame clonotypes and omits some of them. The table shows around 93,000 clones, with around 82% occurring only once. Sequencing used PBMCs. These receptors were collected from a young man in good health and CMV-seropositive.

Regarding this clone: One end of the junction fails to match germline, which may point to a read error. Other DNA sequences in this sample translate to the same CDR3. The rearrangement joins TRBV5-1 to TRBJ1-2; 10 bases are shared with TRBD1. CDR1 and CDR2 (germline): SGHRS, YFSETQ. The length of the CDR3 is 14 residues. CDR3 residues: CASSSTGGSYGYTF. In DNA form, the CDR3 reads TGCGCCAGTAGCTCGACAGGGGGCAGCTATGGCTACACCTTC.

The genes are TRBV6-1 and TRBJ1-3; D gene ambiguous. Germline CDR1 MNHNS, CDR2 SASEGT. The CDR3 has 16 residues. Trimming took off 1 base at V and 0 bases at J, with 10 bases between the two ends. CDR3 in amino acids: CASSEEAAFSGNTIYF. The CDR3 bases are TGTGCCAGCAGTGAAGAGGCGGCTTTCTCTGGAAACACCATATATTTT.

This chain uses TRBV4-3 with TRBJ2-2; D uncertain. Germline CDR1 LGHNA, CDR2 YSLEER. This CDR3 has 15 residues. Trimming took 0 bases from V and 5 from J, leaving 10 bases between them. For the CDR3, the DNA is TGCGCCAGCAGCCAAGATAGCTTCGGGACCGGGGAGCTGTTTTTT. Its protein is CASSQDSFGTGELFF.

The chain combines TRBV2 with TRBJ2-7; TRBD2 is a possible D gene (6 bases). Per the germline V gene, CDR1 is SNHLY and CDR2 is FYNNEI. V was trimmed by 7 bases and J by 0 bases, leaving 16 bases between them. CDR3 length: 15 residues. Written as DNA, the CDR3 is TGTGCCAGCAATCGGGCCGGGACTGCCTCCTACGAGCAGTACTTC. Its translation: CASNRAGTASYEQYF.

This clone was observed once. J is TRBJ2-7 and V is TRBV5-4; 9 bases match TRBD1. J gave up 0 bases and V 6 bases, and 7 bases lay outside the gene matches. Germline V gene sequence: CDR1 SGHNT, CDR2 YYREEE (reference sequence). The CDR3 covers 15 residues. The DNA of the CDR3 is TGTGCCAGCAACTTCGGGACAGGGAGCTCCTACGAGCAGTACTTC. Translated, it gives CASNFGTGSSYEQYF.

The V gene is TRBV7-8, the J gene TRBJ1-5; tentatively, D is TRBD1 (6 bases). The ends were cut back, 5 bases at V and 2 bases at J, with 22 bases in the middle. The CDR3 contains 18 residues. The V gene's germline CDR1 is SGHVS and CDR2 FQNEAQ. The CDR3 DNA reads as TGTGCCAGCAGCCGGTCACCGGGACAAAGTGGCCGCAATCAGCCCCAGCATTTT. It codes for CASSRSPGQSGRNQPQHF.

The chain combines TRBV2 with TRBJ1-2; the D gene is possibly TRBD1 (5 bases). Germline V lookup: CDR1 SNHLY, CDR2 FYNNEI. V lost 1 base to trimming and J lost 4 bases, with 13 bases between them. CDR3 length equals 15 residues. The CDR3 sequence is CASSEGQRSFYGYTF. CDR3 DNA sequence: TGTGCCAGCAGTGAAGGACAGAGGTCCTTCTATGGCTACACCTTC.

The chain is built from TRBV11-3 and TRBJ2-7; possibly TRBD1 for D (5 bases). CDR1 and CDR2 (germline): SGHNT, YENEEA. The V and J ends lost 3 bases and 0 bases respectively, with 9 bases between them. This CDR3 comprises 14 residues. Here the CDR3 DNA reads TGTGCCAGCAGCTTGGCAGGGCACTCCTACGAGCAGTACTTC. Translation: CASSLAGHSYEQYF.

This chain links TRBV28 with TRBJ1-5, with 8 bases lining up with TRBD1. V lost 4 bases to trimming and J lost 3 bases; unmatched junction nucleotides: 5. This CDR3 spans 15 amino acids. In germline, CDR1 is MDHEN, CDR2 SYDVKM. CDR3 amino acids: CASSSSDRANQPQHF. In DNA form, the CDR3 reads TGTGCCAGCAGTTCCTCGGACAGGGCCAATCAGCCCCAGCATTTT.

This chain joins TRBV6-4 and TRBJ2-4, with D possibly being TRBD2 (6 bases). The CDR3 sequence is 14 residues long. Trimming took 3 bases from V and 6 from J, leaving 12 bases between them. Germline CDR1 and CDR2: MRHNA and SNTAGT. The CDR3 sequence is CASSEGGNSNIQYF. DNA of the CDR3: TGTGCCAGCAGTGAAGGCGGGAATTCAAACATTCAGTACTTC.

This chain links TRBV10-3 with TRBJ2-3; 10 nucleotides agree with TRBD1. Losses at the gene ends were 5 bases for V and 3 bases for J; bases not matched to a gene: 8. CDR1 and CDR2 from the germline V gene are ENHRY and SYGVKD. The CDR3 extends over 16 amino acids. The CDR3 spells CAISSTGTGDTDTQYF. For the CDR3, the DNA is TGTGCCATCAGTAGTACCGGGACAGGGGATACAGATACGCAGTATTTT.

The CDR3 spells CASSESGTDNEQYF. The CDR3 bases are TGCGCCAGCAGTGAGTCCGGGACAGATAACGAGCAGTACTTC. V gene TRBV10-1 combines with J gene TRBJ2-7, with 7 bases fitting TRBD1. The CDR3 spans 14 residues. Looked up from germline, CDR1 is WNHNN and CDR2 is SYGVQD (reference sequence). V shed 0 bases, J shed 5 bases, and the junction held 4 bases outside the gene matches.

The genes are TRBV4-1 and TRBJ1-5; possibly TRBD1 for D (6 bases). Germline V gene sequence: CDR1 MGHRA, CDR2 YSYEKL. Trimming stripped 3 bases from V and 8 bases from J, with 11 bases between. The CDR3 runs to 13 residues. The CDR3 here is CASSQGGLEPQHF. The CDR3 region has the DNA TGCGCCAGCAGCCAGGGGGGGCTGGAGCCCCAGCATTTT.

The chain joins TRBV6-5 to TRBJ2-1, with D unclear. Germline CDR1 MNHEY, CDR2 SVGAGI. CDR3 length: 15 residues. Trimming shortened V by 2 bases and J by 2 bases, and 10 bases separated the two germline ends. The DNA for the CDR3 is TGTGCCAGCAGTTACGGTACCAGTCCCTACAATGAGCAGTTCTTC. Encoded protein: CASSYGTSPYNEQFF.

The chain carries TRBV11-3 and TRBJ2-1, with 10 nucleotides matching TRBD1. The J segment lost 7 bases and the V segment lost 5 bases, leaving 5 bases of the junction unmatched. CDR3 size: 14 residues. The germline CDR1 and CDR2 sequences are SGHNT and YENEEA. The CDR3 region has the DNA TGTGCCAGCAGCAGGGGGACAGGGGAAAATGAGCAGTTCTTC. This encodes CASSRGTGENEQFF.

The rearrangement joins TRBV7-9 to TRBJ2-5; D call uncertain. Deletions cut 1 base from V and 1 base from J, with 7 bases between. Germline values: CDR1 SEHNR, CDR2 FQNEAQ (reference sequence). The CDR3 runs to 14 residues. The CDR3 DNA sequence: TGTGCCAGCAGCTTAGACGTTAGCCAAGAGACCCAGTACTTC. Its protein is CASSLDVSQETQYF.

The rearrangement uses TRBV5-4 and TRBJ1-1; TRBD1 matches at 10 bases. This CDR3 contains 14 residues. Germline V lookup: CDR1 SGHNT, CDR2 YYREEE (reference sequence). With 6 bases clipped from V and 7 bases from J, the junction kept 9 bases outside the gene matches. The CDR3 sequence: CASTFGTGVNEAFF. The DNA for the CDR3 is TGTGCCAGCACCTTCGGGACAGGGGTTAATGAAGCTTTCTTT.

The J gene is TRBJ2-3, the V gene TRBV2, with 7 bases lining up with TRBD1. Germline CDR1 SNHLY, CDR2 FYNNEI. V lost 6 bases to trimming and J lost 1 base; unmatched junction nucleotides: 7. The CDR3 contains 15 residues. CDR3 in amino acids: CASSAGQAGTDTQYF. CDR3 nucleotide sequence: TGTGCCAGCAGCGCTGGACAGGCGGGCACAGATACGCAGTATTTT.

The rearrangement joins TRBV14 to TRBJ2-1, with TRBD2 matching 9 bases. The germline gives CDR1 SGHDN, CDR2 FVKESK. The V segment lost 4 bases and the J segment 5 bases; nucleotides outside the gene matches: 6. This CDR3 is built from 15 residues. Written as DNA, the CDR3 is TGTGCCAGCAGCCGAAGACTAGCGGAACACAATGAGCAGTTCTTC. Translated: CASSRRLAEHNEQFF.